The clone carrying this T cell receptor beta chain has a count of ten or more. Its target is unknown. The CDR3 regions of TCR beta were amplified from RNA transcripts. The TCR CDR3 was amplified in a first-round RT-PCR using the HTBI primer set. MiXCR was run by TCRdb on the multiplex PCR reads, yielding one entry per CDR3 protein. Here the sample spans about 46,000 distinct CDR3 sequences, over 45% being singletons. This sample was taken from a study of T cells in Graves' hyperthyroidism and ophthalmopathy. Overall study results and limits: Before onset, by a median of around 6.1 months, the model predicted ophthalmopathy.

The source of this sequence is a woman aged 45-59 years with Graves' hyperthyroidism. The sample comprised peripheral blood or thyroid tissue (not recorded which).

The CDR3 sequence is CASSTRVFEQYF. As DNA, the CDR3 is TGCGCCAGCAGTACCAGGGTTTTCGAGCAGTACTTC. The V and J genes are TRBV10-2 and TRBJ2-7; a possible D gene is TRBD1 (5 bases). CDR1 and CDR2 (germline): WSHSY, SAAADI. With 5 bases removed from V and 6 bases from J, the gap between germline ends came to 11 bases. The CDR3 contains 12 residues.